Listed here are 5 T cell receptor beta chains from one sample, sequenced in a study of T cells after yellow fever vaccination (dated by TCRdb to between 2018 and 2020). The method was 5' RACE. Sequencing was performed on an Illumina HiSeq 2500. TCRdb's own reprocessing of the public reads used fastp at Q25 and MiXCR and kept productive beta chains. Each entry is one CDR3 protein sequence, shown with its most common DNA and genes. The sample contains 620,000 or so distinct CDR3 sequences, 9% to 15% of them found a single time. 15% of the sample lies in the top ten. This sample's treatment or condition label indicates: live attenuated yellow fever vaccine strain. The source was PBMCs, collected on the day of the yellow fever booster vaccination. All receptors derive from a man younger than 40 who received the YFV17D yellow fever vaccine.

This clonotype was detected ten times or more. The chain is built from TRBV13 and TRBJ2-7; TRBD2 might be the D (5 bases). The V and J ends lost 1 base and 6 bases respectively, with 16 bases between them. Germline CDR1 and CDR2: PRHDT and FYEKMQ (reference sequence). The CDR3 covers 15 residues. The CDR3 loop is CASSLDPTSISEQYF. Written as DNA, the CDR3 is TGTGCCAGCAGCTTAGATCCCACTAGTATCTCCGAGCAGTACTTC. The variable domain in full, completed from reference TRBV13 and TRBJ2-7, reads AAGVIQSPRHLIKEKRETATLKCYPIPRHDTVYWYQQGPGQDPQFLISFYEKMQSDKGSIPDRFSAQQFSDYHSELNMSSLELGDSALYFCASSLDPTSISEQYFGPGTRLTVT.

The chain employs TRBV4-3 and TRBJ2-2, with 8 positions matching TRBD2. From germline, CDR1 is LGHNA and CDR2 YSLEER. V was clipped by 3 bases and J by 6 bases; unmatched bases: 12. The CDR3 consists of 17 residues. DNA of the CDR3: TGCGCCAGCAGCCACTTGATTCATAGCGGGACGCCCGGGGAGCTGTTTTTT. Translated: CASSHLIHSGTPGELFF.

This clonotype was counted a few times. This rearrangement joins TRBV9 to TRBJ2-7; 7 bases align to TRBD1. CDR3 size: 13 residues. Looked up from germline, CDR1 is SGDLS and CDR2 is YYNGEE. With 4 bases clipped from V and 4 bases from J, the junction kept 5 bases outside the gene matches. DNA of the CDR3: TGTGCCAGCAGCCAGGGACAGCAATACGAGCAGTACTTC. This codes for CASSQGQQYEQYF. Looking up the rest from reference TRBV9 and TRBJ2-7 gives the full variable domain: DSGVTQTPKHLITATGQRVTLRCSPRSGDLSVYWYQQSLDQGLQFLIQYYNGEERAKGNILERFSAQQFPDLHSELNLSSLELGDSALYFCASSQGQQYEQYFGPGTRLTVT.

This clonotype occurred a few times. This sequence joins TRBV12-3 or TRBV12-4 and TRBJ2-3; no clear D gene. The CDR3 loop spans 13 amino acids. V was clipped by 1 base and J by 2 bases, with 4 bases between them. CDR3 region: CASSLEVTDTQYF. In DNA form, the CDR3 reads TGTGCCAGCAGTTTAGAGGTCACAGATACGCAGTATTTT.

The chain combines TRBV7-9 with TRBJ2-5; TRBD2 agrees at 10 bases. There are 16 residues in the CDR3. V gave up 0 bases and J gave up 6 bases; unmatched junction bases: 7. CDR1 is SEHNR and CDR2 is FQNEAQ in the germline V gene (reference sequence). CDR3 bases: TGTGCCAGCAGCTTAGCGCTCCCTAGCGGGGGACAGACCCAGTACTTC. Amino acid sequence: CASSLALPSGGQTQYF.